This T cell receptor (beta chain) is drawn from a study of blood T cells in healthy people across ages. Across the whole study: About one barcoded beta molecule was captured per two T cells (by template switching).

This CDR3 is 14 amino acids long. The germline CDR1 and CDR2 sequences are SQVTM and ANQGSEA. Trimming cost V 4 bases and J 2 bases; bases outside gene matches: 2. At least 7 million PBMCs were isolated per sample. Together with a sample-barcoded 5' primer, a J-beta primer mix was included in a second PCR lasting about 6 to 11 cycles. TCRdb recomputed calls from the 5' RACE reads with MiXCR, one row per CDR3 protein. The table lists about 840,000 distinct CDR3 sequences, around 29% of them singletons, with roughly 10% in the top ten. The same data also contributed to another study, on T cells of mothers and their children.

The sample was blood. This receptor was identified in a woman in her forties in good health. The chain links TRBV29-1 to TRBJ2-3, with 11 bases identical to TRBD1. CDR3 sequence reads: CSVGGQGATDTQYF. The CDR3 DNA reads as TGCAGCGTTGGCGGACAGGGGGCCACAGATACGCAGTATTTT.